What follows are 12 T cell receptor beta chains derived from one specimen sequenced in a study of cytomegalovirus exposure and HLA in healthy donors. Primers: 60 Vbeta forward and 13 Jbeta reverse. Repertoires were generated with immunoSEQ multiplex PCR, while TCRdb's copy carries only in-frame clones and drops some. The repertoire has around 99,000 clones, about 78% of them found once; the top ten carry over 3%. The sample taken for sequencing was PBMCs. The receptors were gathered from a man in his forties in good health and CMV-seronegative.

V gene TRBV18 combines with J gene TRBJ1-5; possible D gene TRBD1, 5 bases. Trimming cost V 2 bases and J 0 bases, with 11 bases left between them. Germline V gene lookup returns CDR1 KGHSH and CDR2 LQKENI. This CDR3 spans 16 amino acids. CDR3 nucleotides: TGTGCCAGCTCACCAGGGGAGGGGTATAGCAATCAGCCCCAGCATTTT. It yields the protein CASSPGEGYSNQPQHF.

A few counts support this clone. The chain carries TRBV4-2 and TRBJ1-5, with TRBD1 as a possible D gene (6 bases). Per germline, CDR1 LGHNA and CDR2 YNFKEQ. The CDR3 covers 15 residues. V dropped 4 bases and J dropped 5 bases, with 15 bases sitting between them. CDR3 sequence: CASSRQTGSDQPQHF. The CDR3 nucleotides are TGTGCCAGCAGCCGGCAAACAGGGAGCGATCAGCCCCAGCATTTT.

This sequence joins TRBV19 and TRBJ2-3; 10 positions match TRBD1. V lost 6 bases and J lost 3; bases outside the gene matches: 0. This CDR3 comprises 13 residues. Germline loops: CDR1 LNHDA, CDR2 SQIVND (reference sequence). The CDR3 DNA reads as TGTGCCAGTAGGGGACAGGGGACAGATACGCAGTATTTT. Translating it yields CASRGQGTDTQYF.

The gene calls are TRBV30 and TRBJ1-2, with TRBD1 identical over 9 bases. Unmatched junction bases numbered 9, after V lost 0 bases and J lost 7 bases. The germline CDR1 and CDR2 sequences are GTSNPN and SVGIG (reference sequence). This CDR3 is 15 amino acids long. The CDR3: CAWSVSWTGDRGYTF. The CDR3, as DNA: TGTGCCTGGAGTGTTTCTTGGACAGGGGATCGTGGCTACACCTTC.

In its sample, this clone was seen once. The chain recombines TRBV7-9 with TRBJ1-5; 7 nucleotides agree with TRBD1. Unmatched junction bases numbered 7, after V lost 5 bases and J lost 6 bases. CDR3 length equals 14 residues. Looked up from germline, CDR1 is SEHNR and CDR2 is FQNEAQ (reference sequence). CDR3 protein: CASSMTGKGQPQHF. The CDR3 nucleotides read TGTGCCAGCAGCATGACAGGGAAGGGTCAGCCCCAGCATTTT.

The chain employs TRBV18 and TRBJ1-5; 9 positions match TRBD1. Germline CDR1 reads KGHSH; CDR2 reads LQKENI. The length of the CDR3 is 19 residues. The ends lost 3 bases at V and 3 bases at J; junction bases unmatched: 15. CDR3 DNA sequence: TGTGCCAGCTCACCTCGCTCCGGCACAGGGGGCGCCCCCAATCAGCCCCAGCATTTT. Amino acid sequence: CASSPRSGTGGAPNQPQHF.

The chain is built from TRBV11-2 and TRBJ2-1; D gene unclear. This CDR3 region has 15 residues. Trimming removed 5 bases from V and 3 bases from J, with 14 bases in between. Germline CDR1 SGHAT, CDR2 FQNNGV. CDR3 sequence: CASSLGRGNYNEQFF. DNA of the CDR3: TGTGCCAGCAGCCTTGGTAGAGGTAACTACAATGAGCAGTTCTTC.

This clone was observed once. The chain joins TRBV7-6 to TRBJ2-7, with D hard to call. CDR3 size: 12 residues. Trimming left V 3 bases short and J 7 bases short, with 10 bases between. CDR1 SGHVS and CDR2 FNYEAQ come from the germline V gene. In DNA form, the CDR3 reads TGTGCCAGCAGCTTCTTACTCGGTGAGCAGTACTTC. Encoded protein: CASSFLLGEQYF.

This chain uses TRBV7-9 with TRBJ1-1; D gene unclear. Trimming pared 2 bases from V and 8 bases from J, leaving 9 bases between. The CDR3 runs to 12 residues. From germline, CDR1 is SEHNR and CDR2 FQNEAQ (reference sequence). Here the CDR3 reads CASSLSTIEAFF. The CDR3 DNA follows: TGTGCCAGCAGCTTAAGTACTATCGAAGCTTTCTTT.

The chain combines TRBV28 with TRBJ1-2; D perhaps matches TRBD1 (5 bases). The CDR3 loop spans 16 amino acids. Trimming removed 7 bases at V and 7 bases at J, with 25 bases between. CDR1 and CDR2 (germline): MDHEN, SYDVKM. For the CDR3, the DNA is TGTGCCAGCACCCTAACGACAGAACATGGGTTTGGTGGCTACACCTTC. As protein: CASTLTTEHGFGGYTF.

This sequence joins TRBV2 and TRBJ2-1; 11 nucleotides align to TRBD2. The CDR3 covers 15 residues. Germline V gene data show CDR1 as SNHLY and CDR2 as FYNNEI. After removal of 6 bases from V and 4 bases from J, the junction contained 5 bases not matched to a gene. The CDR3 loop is CASRASSGGYNEQFF. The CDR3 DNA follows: TGTGCCAGCAGAGCCTCTAGCGGGGGGTACAATGAGCAGTTCTTC.

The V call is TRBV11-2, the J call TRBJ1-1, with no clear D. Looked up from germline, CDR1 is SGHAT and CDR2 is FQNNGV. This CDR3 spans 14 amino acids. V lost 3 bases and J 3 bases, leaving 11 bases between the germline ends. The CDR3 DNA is TGTGCCAGCAGCTTTTCCCCTACGGACACTGAAGCTTTCTTT. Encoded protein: CASSFSPTDTEAFF.